A single sample is the source of the 21 T cell receptor beta chains below, sequenced in a study of cytomegalovirus exposure and HLA in healthy donors. The PCR had 60 Vbeta and 13 Jbeta primers. This table comes from immunoSEQ multiplex PCR, and its TCRdb copy is limited to in-frame clones, with some not included. The sample lists around 130,000 clones; approximately 80% were seen once. Sequencing was carried out using PBMCs. Receptors originate from a woman under 30 in good health and CMV-seropositive.

The rearrangement links TRBV6-1 to TRBJ2-1; no reliable D call. There are 14 residues in the CDR3. V was shortened by 5 bases and J by 5 bases, with 13 bases between the two germline ends. Germline assignment: CDR1 MNHNS and CDR2 SASEGT. The CDR3 here is CASSLPVEDNEQFF. DNA of the CDR3: TGTGCCAGCAGTCTACCGGTCGAAGACAATGAGCAGTTCTTC.

This clone turned up a few times. The chain joins TRBV9 to TRBJ2-1; D perhaps matches TRBD2 (5 bases). V dropped 4 bases and J dropped 9 bases, with 17 bases sitting between them. The CDR3 totals 14 residues. CDR1 SGDLS and CDR2 YYNGEE come from the germline V gene. Written as DNA, the CDR3 is TGTGCCAGCAGCCCCGGTGAGGTAGAGGGTGAGCAGTTCTTC. Encoded protein: CASSPGEVEGEQFF. The full variable domain, completed using reference TRBV9 and TRBJ2-1, is DSGVTQTPKHLITATGQRVTLRCSPRSGDLSVYWYQQSLDQGLQFLIQYYNGEERAKGNILERFSAQQFPDLHSELNLSSLELGDSALYFCASSPGEVEGEQFFGPGTRLTVL.

In DNA, the CDR3 is TGTGCCAGCAGCTTAGCTGCGGGCCACTCCTACAATGAGCAGTTCTTC. Amino acids: CASSLAAGHSYNEQFF. This chain uses TRBV11-3 with TRBJ2-1, with D maybe TRBD2 (5 bases). The germline V and J ends were trimmed by 1 base and 0 bases, with 10 bases remaining between them. The CDR3 has 16 residues. Germline CDR1 is SGHNT and CDR2 is YENEEA. The full variable domain, completed using reference TRBV11-3 and TRBJ2-1, is EAGVVQSPRYKIIEKKQPVAFWCNPISGHNTLYWYLQNLGQGPELLIRYENEEAVDDSQLPKDRFSAERLKGVDSTLKIQPAELGDSAVYLCASSLAAGHSYNEQFFGPGTRLTVL.

The V gene is TRBV6-4, the J gene TRBJ1-5; D remains ambiguous. V lost 3 bases to trimming and J lost 3 bases, with 6 bases between them. The CDR3 spans 13 residues. Germline CDR1 and CDR2: MRHNA and SNTAGT. CDR3 loop: CASSEGDNQPQHF. The CDR3, as DNA: TGTGCCAGCAGTGAGGGAGACAATCAGCCCCAGCATTTT.

This chain joins TRBV29-1 and TRBJ2-7, with 8 bases that match TRBD2. The CDR3 is made up of 13 amino acids. From germline, CDR1 is SQVTM and CDR2 ANQGSEA. Trimming removed 4 bases from V and 2 bases from J; junction bases left unmatched: 4. The CDR3: CSVVTSGPYEQYF. The CDR3 bases are TGCAGCGTTGTTACTAGCGGCCCCTACGAGCAGTACTTC.

J is TRBJ2-5 and V is TRBV4-1, with 8 positions matching TRBD2. This CDR3 comprises 18 residues. The ends lost 2 bases at V and 3 bases at J; junction bases unmatched: 14. From germline, CDR1 is MGHRA and CDR2 YSYEKL. This chain's CDR3 is CASSQWGGVAGGKETQYF. CDR3 in DNA: TGCGCCAGCAGCCAATGGGGAGGGGTTGCGGGGGGAAAAGAGACCCAGTACTTC.

The gene calls are TRBV6-1 and TRBJ1-5, with D possibly being TRBD1 (6 bases). The CDR3 runs to 17 residues. The V end was cut by 2 bases, the J end by 7 bases, with 21 bases between. Germline CDR1 reads MNHNS; CDR2 reads SASEGT. CDR3: CASSESLGGALGQPQHF. CDR3 bases: TGTGCCAGCAGTGAATCCTTGGGGGGGGCGCTGGGGCAGCCCCAGCATTTT.

The chain uses TRBV5-6 and TRBJ2-7; D gene unclear. V shed 0 bases and J shed 3 bases, with 4 bases lying between them. Germline CDR1 reads SGHDT; CDR2 reads YYEEEE. There are 12 residues in the CDR3. The CDR3 loop reads CASSLDFYEQYF. As DNA, the CDR3 is TGTGCCAGCAGCTTGGACTTCTACGAGCAGTACTTC.

V is TRBV6-1 and J is TRBJ1-2; no definite D call. V was shortened by 7 bases and J by 8 bases, with 11 bases between the two germline ends. Per germline, CDR1 MNHNS and CDR2 SASEGT. This CDR3 comprises 11 residues. The CDR3 nucleotides read TGTGCCAGCATGAGGTGGGAGGGCTACACCTTC. It is translated as CASMRWEGYTF.

The chain links TRBV14 to TRBJ1-2, with TRBD1 matching 7 bases. The V segment lost 4 bases and the J segment 1 base; nucleotides outside the gene matches: 3. Germline-derived CDR1 and CDR2 are SGHDN and FVKESK. The CDR3 is 14 amino acids. CDR3 nucleotide sequence: TGTGCCAGCAGCCCCCGGGACAGTAACTATGGCTACACCTTC. It is translated as CASSPRDSNYGYTF.

V usage is TRBV5-1 and J usage is TRBJ2-3; no clear D gene. Germline V CDR1 and CDR2: SGHRS, YFSETQ. The length of the CDR3 is 15 residues. V lost 4 bases and J 1 base, leaving 13 bases between the germline ends. In DNA, the CDR3 is TGCGCCAGCAGCCCGCATGGCCTTGGCACAGATACGCAGTATTTT. This codes for CASSPHGLGTDTQYF.

This chain uses TRBV5-1 with TRBJ1-1; 11 bases map to TRBD1. The CDR3 totals 15 residues. Germline lookup yields CDR1 SGHRS and CDR2 YFSETQ. J lost 4 bases, V lost 4 bases, and 6 bases had no gene match. The CDR3 is CASSLRTGGTTEAFF. In DNA, the CDR3 is TGCGCCAGCAGCCTAAGGACAGGGGGCACCACTGAAGCTTTCTTT.

J is TRBJ2-1 and V is TRBV6-5, with D tentatively TRBD2 (5 bases). Germline V gene sequence: CDR1 MNHEY, CDR2 SVGAGI. CDR3 length: 14 residues. Trimming took off 6 bases at V and 6 bases at J, with 15 bases between the two ends. CDR3 sequence: CASRELSRGNEQFF. In DNA form, the CDR3 reads TGTGCCAGCAGGGAGCTAAGTCGGGGCAATGAGCAGTTCTTC.

With regard to this clone: The sample contains more than one DNA sequence encoding this CDR3. The V gene is TRBV7-6, the J gene TRBJ2-3, with D possibly matching TRBD2 (6 bases). V lost 2 bases and J lost 6, with 9 bases in between. Germline CDR1 reads SGHVS; CDR2 reads FNYEAQ. The CDR3 is 13 amino acids. The CDR3 sequence is CASSLTGGDTQYF. CDR3 coding DNA: TGTGCCAGCAGCTTAACAGGAGGGGATACGCAGTATTTT.

V gene TRBV29-1 combines with J gene TRBJ2-2; 9 bases match TRBD2. V lost 3 bases and J lost 6; bases outside the gene matches: 5. The CDR3 is 14 residues long. Looked up from germline, CDR1 is SQVTM and CDR2 is ANQGSEA. CDR3 amino acids: CSVDPGLASGELFF. CDR3 DNA: TGCAGCGTTGATCCGGGACTAGCTTCCGGGGAGCTGTTTTTT.

The chain couples TRBV9 to TRBJ2-3, with D tentatively TRBD1 (6 bases). Germline V gene lookup returns CDR1 SGDLS and CDR2 YYNGEE. Trimming shortened V by 1 base and J by 6 bases, and 15 bases separated the two germline ends. The CDR3 consists of 15 residues. Here the CDR3 reads CASSVMDSLVDTQYF. CDR3 coding DNA: TGTGCCAGCAGCGTAATGGACAGCCTGGTGGATACGCAGTATTTT.

The chain links TRBV5-1 to TRBJ1-5, with 11 bases identical to TRBD1. Trimming removed 5 bases from V and 4 bases from J; junction bases left unmatched: 5. Germline lookup yields CDR1 SGHRS and CDR2 YFSETQ. This CDR3 has 15 residues. The CDR3 bases are TGCGCCAGCAGATCCGGACAGGGGGCAAATCAGCCCCAGCATTTT. This codes for CASRSGQGANQPQHF.

The V call is TRBV7-6, the J call TRBJ1-4, with a weak D call TRBD1 (5 bases). CDR3 length equals 18 residues. The V gene's germline CDR1 is SGHVS and CDR2 FNYEAQ. V was trimmed by 1 base and J by 0 bases, leaving 15 bases between them. CDR3 in DNA: TGTGCCAGCAGCTTAGACGCGGAGGGACCCGCAACTAATGAAAAACTGTTTTTT. Translated: CASSLDAEGPATNEKLFF. Together with reference TRBV7-6 and TRBJ1-4, the CDR3 gives the full variable domain: GAGVSQSPRYKVTKRGQDVALRCDPISGHVSLYWYRQALGQGPEFLTYFNYEAQQDKSGLPNDRFSAERPEGSISTLTIQRTEQRDSAMYRCASSLDAEGPATNEKLFFGSGTQLSVL.

The chain carries TRBV4-1 and TRBJ2-3; 11 bases fit TRBD2. The CDR3 spans 16 residues. Germline V gene data show CDR1 as MGHRA and CDR2 as YSYEKL. The V gene end was trimmed by 3 bases and the J gene end by 5 bases; junction bases not matched to a gene: 7. The CDR3: CASSHIAGGRIDTQYF. DNA of the CDR3: TGCGCCAGCAGCCACATAGCGGGGGGGCGAATAGATACGCAGTATTTT.

The gene calls are TRBV4-1 and TRBJ2-7, with no clear D. Germline assignment: CDR1 MGHRA and CDR2 YSYEKL. The CDR3 totals 13 residues. V lost 0 bases to trimming and J lost 4 bases, with 7 bases between them. The CDR3 DNA is TGCGCCAGCAGCCAAGAACAGCAATACGAGCAGTACTTC. It encodes CASSQEQQYEQYF.

The chain carries TRBV7-9 and TRBJ2-7; D is perhaps TRBD2 (6 bases). V was cut by 4 bases and J by 3 bases, with 13 bases left in between. This CDR3 comprises 14 residues. Germline assignment: CDR1 SEHNR and CDR2 FQNEAQ (reference sequence). CDR3 sequence: CASSSGGALYEQYF. DNA of the CDR3: TGTGCCAGCAGCTCTGGCGGGGCCCTCTACGAGCAGTACTTC.